This T cell receptor (beta chain) was sequenced during a study of shared clonotypes between healthy human individuals. Study findings and constraints: A generally larger estimated richness was seen in naive subsets than in memory subsets.

The data were produced by immunoSEQ multiplex PCR, yet TCRdb's version contains in-frame clones alone and is incomplete. This sample has fewer than 3 million clones; approximately 90% occur once, and the top ten carry around 0.38%. CDR3 size: 14 residues. Between the trimmed V and J ends, which lost 7 bases and 4 bases, there was a span of 16 bases. CDR1 is MDHEN, CDR2 SYDVKM, per germline. With respect to this clone: Its antigen remains unknown.

The sequenced sample consisted of naive CD4+ T cells from PBMCs. The subset denotes: CD45RA+ positively selected. The chain uses TRBV28 and TRBJ1-1, with a weak D call TRBD1 (5 bases). The receptor comes from a man younger than 30 in good health. Some clones in this sample may be carry-over from other donors' samples. The CDR3 sequence is CASTRGGKVTEAFF. CDR3 DNA: TGTGCCAGCACTCGGGGGGGAAAGGTCACTGAAGCTTTCTTT.